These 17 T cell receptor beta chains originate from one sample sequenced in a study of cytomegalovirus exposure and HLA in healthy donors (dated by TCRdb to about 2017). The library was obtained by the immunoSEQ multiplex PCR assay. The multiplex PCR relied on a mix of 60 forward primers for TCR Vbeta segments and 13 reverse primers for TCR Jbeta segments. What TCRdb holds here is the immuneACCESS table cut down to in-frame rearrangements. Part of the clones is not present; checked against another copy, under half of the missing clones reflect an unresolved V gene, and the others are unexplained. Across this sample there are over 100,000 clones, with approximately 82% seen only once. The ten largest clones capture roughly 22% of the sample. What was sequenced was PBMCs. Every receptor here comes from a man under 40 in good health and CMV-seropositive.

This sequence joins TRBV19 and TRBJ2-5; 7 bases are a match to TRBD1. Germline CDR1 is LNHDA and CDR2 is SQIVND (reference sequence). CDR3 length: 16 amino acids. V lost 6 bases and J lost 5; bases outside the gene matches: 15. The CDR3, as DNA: TGTGCCAGTAGCCCGAGAGTGACAGGGATTTGGGAGACCCAGTACTTC. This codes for CASSPRVTGIWETQYF.

The CDR3 coding sequence is TGTGCCAGCTCACCACGGGGACAGGCGGACTATGGCTACACCTTC. This gives the protein CASSPRGQADYGYTF. The chain uses TRBV18 and TRBJ1-2; 8 bases are a match to TRBD1. J lost 3 bases, V lost 1 base, and 4 bases had no gene match. The CDR3 extends over 15 amino acids. The germline gives CDR1 KGHSH, CDR2 LQKENI.

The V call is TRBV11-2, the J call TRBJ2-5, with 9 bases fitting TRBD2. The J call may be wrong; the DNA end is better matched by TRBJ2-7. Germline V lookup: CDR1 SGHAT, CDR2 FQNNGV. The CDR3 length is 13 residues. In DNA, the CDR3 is TGTGCCATTAGAGCGGGGGGAACCTACGAGCAGTACTTC. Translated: CAIRAGGTYEQYF.

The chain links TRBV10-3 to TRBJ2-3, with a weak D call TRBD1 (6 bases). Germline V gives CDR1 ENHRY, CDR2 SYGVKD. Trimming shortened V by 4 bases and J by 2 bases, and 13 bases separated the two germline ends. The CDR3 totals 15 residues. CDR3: CAISGFRGSTDTQYF. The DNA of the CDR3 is TGTGCCATCAGTGGGTTCAGGGGATCCACAGATACGCAGTATTTT.

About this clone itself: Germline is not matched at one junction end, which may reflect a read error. This chain's CDR3 is CASSLEGLAGVGFF. CDR3 sequence (DNA): TGCGCCAGCAGCTTGGAGGGCTTAGCGGGAGTGGGGTTCTTC. V gene TRBV5-1 combines with J gene TRBJ2-7; 9 positions match TRBD2. Germline assignment: CDR1 SGHRS and CDR2 YFSETQ. The CDR3 runs 14 residues.

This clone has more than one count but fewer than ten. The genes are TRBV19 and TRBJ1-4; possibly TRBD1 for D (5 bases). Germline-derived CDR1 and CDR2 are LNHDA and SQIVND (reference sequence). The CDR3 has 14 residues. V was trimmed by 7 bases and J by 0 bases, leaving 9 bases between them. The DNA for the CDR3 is TGTGCCAGTACCGACAGCGCAACTAATGAAAAACTGTTTTTT. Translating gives CASTDSATNEKLFF. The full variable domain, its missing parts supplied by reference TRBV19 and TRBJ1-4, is DGGITQSPKYLFRKEGQNVTLSCEQNLNHDAMYWYRQDPGQGLRLIYYSQIVNDFQKGDIAEGYSVSREKKESFPLTVTSAQKNPTAFYLCASTDSATNEKLFFGSGTQLSVL.

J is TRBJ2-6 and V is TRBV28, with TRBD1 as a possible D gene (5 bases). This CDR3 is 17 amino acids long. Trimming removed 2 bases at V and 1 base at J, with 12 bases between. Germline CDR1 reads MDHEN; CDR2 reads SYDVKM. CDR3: CASSLDTGKSGANVLTF. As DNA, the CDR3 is TGTGCCAGCAGTTTAGACACAGGAAAATCTGGGGCCAACGTCCTGACTTTC. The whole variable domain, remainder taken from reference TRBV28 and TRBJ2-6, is DVKVTQSSRYLVKRTGEKVFLECVQDMDHENMFWYRQDPGLGLRLIYFSYDVKMKEKGDIPEGYSVSREKKERFSLILESASTNQTSMYLCASSLDTGKSGANVLTFGAGSRLTVL.

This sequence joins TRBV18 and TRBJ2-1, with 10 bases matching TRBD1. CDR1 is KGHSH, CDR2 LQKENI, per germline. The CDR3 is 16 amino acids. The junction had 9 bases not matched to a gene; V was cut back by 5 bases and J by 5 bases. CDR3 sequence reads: CASSSLPGQGNNEQFF. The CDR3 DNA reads TGTGCCAGCTCATCATTACCGGGACAGGGGAACAATGAGCAGTTCTTC.

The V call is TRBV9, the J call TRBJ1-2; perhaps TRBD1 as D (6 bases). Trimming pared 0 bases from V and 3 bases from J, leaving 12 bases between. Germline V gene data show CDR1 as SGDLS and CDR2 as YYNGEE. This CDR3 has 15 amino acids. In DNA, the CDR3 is TGTGCCAGCAGCGTAGCGACAGGCTTAGACTATGGCTACACCTTC. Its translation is CASSVATGLDYGYTF.

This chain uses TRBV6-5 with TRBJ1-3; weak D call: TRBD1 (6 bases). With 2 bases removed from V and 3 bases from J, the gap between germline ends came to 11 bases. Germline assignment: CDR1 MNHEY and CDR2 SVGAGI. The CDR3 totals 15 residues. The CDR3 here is CASSYVTGGGNTIYF. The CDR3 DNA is TGTGCCAGCAGTTACGTGACAGGTGGTGGAAACACCATATATTTT.

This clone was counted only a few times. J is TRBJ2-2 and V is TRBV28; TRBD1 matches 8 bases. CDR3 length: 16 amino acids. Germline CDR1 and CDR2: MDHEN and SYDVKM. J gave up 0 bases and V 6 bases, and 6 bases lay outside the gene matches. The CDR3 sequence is CASRPQDRANTGELFF. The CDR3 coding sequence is TGTGCCAGCAGGCCACAGGACAGGGCGAACACCGGGGAGCTGTTTTTT.

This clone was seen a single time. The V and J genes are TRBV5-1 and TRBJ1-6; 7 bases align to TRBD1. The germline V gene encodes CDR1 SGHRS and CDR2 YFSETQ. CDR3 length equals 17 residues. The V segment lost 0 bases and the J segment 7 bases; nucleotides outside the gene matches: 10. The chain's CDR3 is CASSLGQQTGMNSPLHF. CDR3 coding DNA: TGCGCCAGCAGCTTGGGGCAGCAGACAGGGATGAATTCACCCCTCCACTTT.

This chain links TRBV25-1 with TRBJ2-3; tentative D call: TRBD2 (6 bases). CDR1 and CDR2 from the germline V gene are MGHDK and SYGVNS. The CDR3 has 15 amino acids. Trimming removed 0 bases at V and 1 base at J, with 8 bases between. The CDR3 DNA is TGTGCCAGCAGTGAATATTCTAGCGGCACAGATACGCAGTATTTT. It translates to CASSEYSSGTDTQYF.

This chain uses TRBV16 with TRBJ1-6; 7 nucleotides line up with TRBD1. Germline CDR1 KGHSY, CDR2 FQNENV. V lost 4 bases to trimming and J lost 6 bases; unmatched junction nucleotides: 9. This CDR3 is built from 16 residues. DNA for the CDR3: TGTGCCAGCAGCCTAACACCGGGACAGCTTAATTCACCCCTCCACTTT. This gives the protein CASSLTPGQLNSPLHF.

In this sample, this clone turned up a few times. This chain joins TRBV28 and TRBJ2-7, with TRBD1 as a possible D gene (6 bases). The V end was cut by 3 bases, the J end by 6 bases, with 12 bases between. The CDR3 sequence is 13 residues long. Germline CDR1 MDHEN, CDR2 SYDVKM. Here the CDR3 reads CASSLYVGGEQYF. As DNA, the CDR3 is TGTGCCAGCAGTTTGTACGTAGGGGGCGAGCAGTACTTC.

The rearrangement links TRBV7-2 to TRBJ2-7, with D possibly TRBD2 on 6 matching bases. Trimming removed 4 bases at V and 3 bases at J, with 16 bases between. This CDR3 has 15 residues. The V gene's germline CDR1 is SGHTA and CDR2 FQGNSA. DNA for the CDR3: TGTGCCAGCAGCTCACATTACCTGGGGGGCTACGAGCAGTACTTC. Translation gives CASSSHYLGGYEQYF. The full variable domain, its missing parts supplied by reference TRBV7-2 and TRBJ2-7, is GAGVSQSPSNKVTEKGKDVELRCDPISGHTALYWYRQSLGQGLEFLIYFQGNSAPDKSGLPSDRFSAERTGGSVSTLTIQRTQQEDSAVYLCASSSHYLGGYEQYFGPGTRLTVT.

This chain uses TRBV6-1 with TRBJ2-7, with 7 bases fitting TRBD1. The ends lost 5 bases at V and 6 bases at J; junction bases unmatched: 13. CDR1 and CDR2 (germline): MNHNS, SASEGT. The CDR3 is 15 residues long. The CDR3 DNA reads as TGTGCCAGCAGTCGATCCGGGACAGCCTTCGGCGAGCAGTACGTC. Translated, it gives CASSRSGTAFGEQYV.